This TCR beta chain was documented in a study of T cell responses to AZD1222 COVID-19 vaccine. The method was immunoSEQ multiplex PCR; TCRdb's version includes in-frame clones alone and lacks a portion of them. This sample yields about 51,000 clones, of which around 90% are seen a single time; around 1.1% belongs to the top ten. Germline V gene data show CDR1 as MNHEY and CDR2 as SVGAGI. V shed 8 bases and J 8 bases; nucleotides not matched to a gene: 10. This CDR3 has 13 residues. The sequenced sample was peripheral blood, obtained 28 days after the second AZD1222 dose. This receptor was taken from an adult who received the AZD1222 COVID-19 vaccine. The chain uses TRBV6-5 and TRBJ2-3; 7 bases agree with TRBD2. The CDR3 DNA follows: TGTGCCAGCGGGCGGGAGTATCCCGGTACGCAGTATTTT. It specifies CASGREYPGTQYF.